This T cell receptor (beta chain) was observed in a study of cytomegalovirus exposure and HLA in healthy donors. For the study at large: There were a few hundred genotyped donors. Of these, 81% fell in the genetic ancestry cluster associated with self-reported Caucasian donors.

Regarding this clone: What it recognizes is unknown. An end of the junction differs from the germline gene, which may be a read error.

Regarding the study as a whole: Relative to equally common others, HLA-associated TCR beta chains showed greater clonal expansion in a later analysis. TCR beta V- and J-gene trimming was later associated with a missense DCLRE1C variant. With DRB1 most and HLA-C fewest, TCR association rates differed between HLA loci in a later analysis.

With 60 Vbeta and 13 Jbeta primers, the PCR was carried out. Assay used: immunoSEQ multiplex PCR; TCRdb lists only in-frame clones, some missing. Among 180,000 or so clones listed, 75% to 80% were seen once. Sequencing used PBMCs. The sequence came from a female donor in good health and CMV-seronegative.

The CDR3 region is CASSEAAGGLPMGGFF. The CDR3 DNA sequence: TGTGCCAGCAGCGAAGCGGCGGGAGGGCTCCCAATGGGGGGGTTCTTC. V usage is TRBV2 and J usage is TRBJ2-1, with 9 positions matching TRBD2. CDR1 is SNHLY and CDR2 is FYNNEI in the germline V gene. This CDR3 is 16 amino acids long.